The TCR beta chain under discussion was sequenced for a study of cytomegalovirus exposure and HLA in healthy donors. Sequencing was performed with immunoSEQ multiplex PCR; in TCRdb, only in-frame clones are kept and a portion is missing. This sample carries about 140,000 clones, approximately 94% of them seen once, and the ten largest clones take less than 2%. A note on this clone: Its specificity is not known.

Germline lookup yields CDR1 MDHEN and CDR2 SYDVKM. This CDR3 contains 14 residues. Trimming shortened V by 5 bases and J by 3 bases, and 14 bases separated the two germline ends. General study results and limits: A list of roughly 160 TCR beta chains associated with cytomegalovirus was given.

The donors belonged to the approximately 120-subject validation cohort, separate from the approximately 700-subject first cohort. The TCR was taken from a man aged 18 to 30 in good health and CMV-seropositive. The chain has TRBV28 and TRBJ2-7; D might be TRBD2 (6 bases). Sequenced: PBMCs. Written as DNA, the CDR3 is TGTGCCAGCAGTGCCCGGGAGTACTTCTACGAGCAGTACTTC. Its protein is CASSAREYFYEQYF. Filled out from reference TRBV28 and TRBJ2-7, the complete variable domain reads DVKVTQSSRYLVKRTGEKVFLECVQDMDHENMFWYRQDPGLGLRLIYFSYDVKMKEKGDIPEGYSVSREKKERFSLILESASTNQTSMYLCASSAREYFYEQYFGPGTRLTVT.